A selection of T cell receptor beta chains follows, all from one sample in a study of blood T cells in healthy people across ages. TCRdb re-analysed the 5' RACE reads in MiXCR, keeping a single row per CDR3 protein. There are roughly 1.9 million distinct CDR3 sequences in the sample; about two fifths occur only once, and roughly 23% lies in the top ten. Source material: blood. These receptors all come from a human donor in good health. CDR3s include the opening cysteine and the closing phenylalanine or tryptophan. Fields, in order: J gene, clone size, D gene, V gene, CDR3 DNA, CDR3 protein. A D gene is named only where the DNA matches it firmly. Not all rows give a size; the values are once, few, many and, for expanded clones, a class.

>TRBJ2-1|.|TRBD1|TRBV7-9
TGTGCCAGCAGCTTATTGACAGGGGTAGATGGTGAGCAGTTCTTC
CASSLLTGVDGEQFF
>TRBJ1-5|.|.|TRBV29-1
TGCAGCGCTGGAGGCAGGGAAAGCAATCAGCCCCAGCATTTT
CSAGGRESNQPQHF
>TRBJ2-6|.|.|TRBV25-1
TGTGCCAGCAGTGAGGCTGGGGCCAACGTCCTGACTTTC
CASSEAGANVLTF
>TRBJ2-7|.|.|TRBV5-5
TGTGCCAGCAGCCTACATAGCCACGATCAATACGAGCAGTACTTC
CASSLHSHDQYEQYF
>TRBJ1-2|few|.|TRBV5-4
TGTGCCAGCAGCTTCCAAGGAATCGATGGCTACACCTTC
CASSFQGIDGYTF
>TRBJ2-1|many|.|TRBV12-3/TRBV12-4
TGTGCCAGCAGTTTGAGCCTCGGGGGCACGGGCAATGAGCAGTTCTTC
CASSLSLGGTGNEQFF
>TRBJ2-7|.|TRBD1|TRBV7-2
TGTGCCAGCAGCTTCACCGGGACAGATTCCTACGAGCAGTACTTC
CASSFTGTDSYEQYF
>TRBJ1-2|.|.|TRBV7-3
TGTGCCAGCAGCGCTATGGACCCCGTAGGCTACACCTTC
CASSAMDPVGYTF
>TRBJ2-5|.|TRBD2|TRBV4-2
TGTGCCAGCAGCCGCCGGACTAGCGGGGAACAAGAGACCCAGTACTTC
CASSRRTSGEQETQYF
>TRBJ1-1|once|.|TRBV7-4
TGTGCCAGCAGCTTAGCCCCCATAACTGAAGCTTTCTTT
CASSLAPITEAFF
>TRBJ1-2|many|TRBD1|TRBV12-3/TRBV12-4
TGCGCCAGCAGCCAAGACAGGGACTATGGCTACACCTTC
CASSQDRDYGYTF
>TRBJ2-5|few|.|TRBV10-3
TGTGCCATCCCCATCGGAGGGGTAGAGACCCAGTACTTC
CAIPIGGVETQYF
>TRBJ1-5|few|TRBD1|TRBV12-3/TRBV12-4
TGTGCCAGCAGGCGGGACAGTCTTTCGAATCAGCCCCAGCATTTT
CASRRDSLSNQPQHF
>TRBJ2-5|.|.|TRBV6-6
TGTGCCAGCAGTTACCTGGACGGGTACCAAGAGACCCAGTACTTC
CASSYLDGYQETQYF
>TRBJ1-2|.|.|TRBV7-2
TGTGCCAGCAGCTTAGAACATTCGGGGAACTATGGCTACACCTTC
CASSLEHSGNYGYTF
>TRBJ2-3|.|TRBD1|TRBV5-4
TGTGCCAGCAGCTTCGACAGGGAAATTTCAACAGATACGCAGTATTTT
CASSFDREISTDTQYF
>TRBJ1-2|.|.|TRBV7-9
TGTGCCAGCAGCGACGAGGGTCCCCAGTCGGGGGGCTACACCTTC
CASSDEGPQSGGYTF
>TRBJ2-3|.|.|TRBV12-3/TRBV12-4
TGTGCCAGCAGCAAGCCCCGGGACAAGGAACCCACAGATACGCAGTATTTT
CASSKPRDKEPTDTQYF
>TRBJ2-7|.|TRBD1|TRBV12-3/TRBV12-4
TGTGCCAGCACCTTTGGGGGACAGGACTACGAGCAGTACTTC
CASTFGGQDYEQYF
>TRBJ2-2|.|.|TRBV6-2/TRBV6-3
TGTGCCAGCGTACTCGGGGAGTACACCGGGGAGCTGTTTTTT
CASVLGEYTGELFF
>TRBJ1-1|.|.|TRBV3-1
TGTGCCAGCAGCTCAAGTATGGTTCGGGGGATGAACACTGAAGCTTTCTTT
CASSSSMVRGMNTEAFF
>TRBJ2-1|.|TRBD2|TRBV4-3
TGCGCCAGCAGCCGCGGGCGGGGACTAGCGGGGTACAATGAGCAGTTCTTC
CASSRGRGLAGYNEQFF
>TRBJ2-1|.|TRBD1|TRBV7-9
TGTGCCAGCGGCAAATCCGGGACAGCCTACAATGAGCAGTTCTTC
CASGKSGTAYNEQFF
>TRBJ2-6|.|.|TRBV11-2
TGTGCCAGCAGCTTAGTTATAAGGATATCTGGGGCCAACGTCCTGACTTTC
CASSLVIRISGANVLTF
>TRBJ2-1|.|TRBD1|TRBV9
TGTGCCAGCAGCGTGACTCAGGGGGCGCATGTGCAGTTCTTC
CASSVTQGAHVQFF
>TRBJ2-1|few|TRBD2|TRBV2
TGTGCCAGCAACCAAGTAGCGGGGGGGCTGGGTGAGCAGTTCTTC
CASNQVAGGLGEQFF
>TRBJ2-3|few|.|TRBV7-2
TGTGCCAGCAGGTTAATGGATGATACGCAGTATTTT
CASRLMDDTQYF
>TRBJ1-1|.|.|TRBV27
TGTGCCAGAGCAGGGGAAACGGGCGACACTGAAGCTTTCTTT
CARAGETGDTEAFF
>TRBJ1-1|.|.|TRBV2
TGTGCCAGCATGGTAGGACAGTTCACTGAAGCTTTCTTT
CASMVGQFTEAFF
>TRBJ1-2|few|.|TRBV4-1
TGCGCCAGCAGCCAAGATAACTGGGAAGGCGTCTATGGCTACACCTTC
CASSQDNWEGVYGYTF
>TRBJ2-1|.|TRBD2|TRBV7-3
TGTGCCAGCAGCCCTGACCGGGGGGTCGTATTTAATGAGCAGTTATTC
CASSPDRGVVFNEQLF
>TRBJ1-6|.|.|TRBV6-5
TGTGCCAGCAGTTCCACCGGTACAGGGCGGATTTCACCCATCCACTTT
CASSSTGTGRISPIHF
>TRBJ1-1|.|.|TRBV7-9
TGTGCCAGCAGCTTCGGCGACTACACTGAAGCTTTCTTT
CASSFGDYTEAFF
>TRBJ2-4|few|.|TRBV6-2/TRBV6-3
TGTGCCAGCAGTTACTCCGTCGCTAACGGGGGCTCGCAGTACTTC
CASSYSVANGGSQYF
>TRBJ1-2|.|.|TRBV3-1
TGTGCCAGCAGCCAGGTTTTGGTGAACCGAGGCTATGGCTACACCTTC
CASSQVLVNRGYGYTF
>TRBJ1-1|few|.|TRBV29-1
TGCAGCGTCCTCATTAGCACTGAAGCTTTCTTT
CSVLISTEAFF
>TRBJ2-1|few|TRBD1|TRBV24-1
TGTGCCACCAGTATCCGGGGGACAGGCTACAATGAGCAGTTCTTC
CATSIRGTGYNEQFF
>TRBJ1-2|.|.|TRBV7-5
.
CISVPEAHGTDSHGYTF
>TRBJ1-1|.|TRBD1|TRBV29-1
TGCAGCGCACAGGGGTCTGAAGCTTTCTTT
CSAQGSEAFF
>TRBJ2-5|few|TRBD2|TRBV20-1
TGCAGTGCTAGAGATCCTATGTCTAGCGGGCAAGAGACCCAGTACTTC
CSARDPMSSGQETQYF